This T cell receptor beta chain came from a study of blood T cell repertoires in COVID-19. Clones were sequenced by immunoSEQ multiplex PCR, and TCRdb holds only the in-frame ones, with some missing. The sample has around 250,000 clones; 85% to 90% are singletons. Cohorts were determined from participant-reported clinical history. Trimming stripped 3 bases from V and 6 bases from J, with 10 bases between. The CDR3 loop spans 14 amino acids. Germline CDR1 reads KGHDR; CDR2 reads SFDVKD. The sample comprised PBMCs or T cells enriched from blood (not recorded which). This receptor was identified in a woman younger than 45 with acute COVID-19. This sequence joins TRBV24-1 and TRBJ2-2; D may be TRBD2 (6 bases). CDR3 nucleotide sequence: TGTGCCACCAGTGATCCAAGGAGGGCCGGGGAGCTGTTTTTT. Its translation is CATSDPRRAGELFF.